The rows below give T cell receptor beta chains drawn from one sample of a study of cytomegalovirus exposure and HLA in healthy donors. Here immunoSEQ multiplex PCR was the method, and the copy in TCRdb shows in-frame clones only, minus some. The table includes 150,000 to 250,000 clones, about 79% detected once. Sequenced sample: PBMCs. The receptors shown here come from a boy aged 2 to 9 in good health and CMV-seronegative. Both conserved end residues are part of each CDR3. The order of the fields is J gene, clone size, V gene, D gene, CDR3 protein, CDR3 DNA. D genes are given only for firm matches. Clone size is not always given. Where it is, it says once, few, many or a class for expanded clones.

>TRBJ1-2|NA|TRBV5-4|TRBD1
CASTSDRVGYGYTF
TGTGCCAGCACCTCAGACAGGGTGGGTTATGGCTACACCTTC
>TRBJ2-7|NA|TRBV6-5|NA
CASSYSINGNYEQYF
TGTGCCAGCAGTTACTCGATTAACGGTAACTACGAGCAGTACTTC
>TRBJ1-2|once|TRBV5-6|NA
CASSPRGRAGYTF
TGTGCCAGCAGCCCAAGGGGTCGGGCAGGCTACACCTTC
>TRBJ2-7|NA|TRBV6-5|TRBD1
CASSYTGQGVAYEQYF
TGTGCCAGCAGTTACACGGGACAGGGGGTAGCCTACGAGCAGTACTTC
>TRBJ2-1|NA|TRBV7-2|TRBD2
CASGTSGGPYNEQFF
TGTGCCAGCGGGACTAGCGGGGGGCCTTACAATGAGCAGTTCTTC
>TRBJ2-5|NA|TRBV27|TRBD1
CASSSGQGPGDQYF
TGTGCCAGCAGTTCCGGACAGGGGCCAGGGGACCAGTACTTC
>TRBJ2-7|NA|TRBV6-1|NA
CATTWGTLWDEQYF
TGTGCCACCACTTGGGGGACATTATGGGACGAGCAGTACTTC
>TRBJ2-7|NA|TRBV2|NA
CASRELYEQYF
TGTGCCAGCAGGGAACTATACGAGCAGTACTTC
>TRBJ1-2|NA|TRBV6-1|NA
CASSQQGHYGYTF
TGTGCCAGCAGCCAACAGGGACACTATGGCTACACCTTC
>TRBJ2-5|NA|TRBV10-3|NA
CAISVEVQETQYF
TGTGCCATCAGTGTCGAGGTCCAAGAGACCCAGTACTTC
>TRBJ1-2|NA|TRBV19|NA
CASSEPGLQSPYGYTF
TGTGCCAGTAGTGAACCGGGACTCCAATCCCCCTATGGCTACACCTTC
>TRBJ1-6|NA|TRBV11-2|NA
CASSSRGRRSYNSPLHF
TGTGCCAGCAGCTCGCGGGGGAGGCGGTCCTATAATTCACCCCTCCACTTT
>TRBJ2-5|NA|TRBV5-1|TRBD2
CASSLTSGAGAQYF
TGCGCCAGCAGCTTGACTAGCGGGGCCGGGGCCCAGTACTTC
>TRBJ2-5|NA|TRBV7-9|NA
CASSATGTGQETQYF
TGTGCCAGCAGCGCGACCGGGACTGGCCAAGAGACCCAGTACTTC
>TRBJ2-2|NA|TRBV5-1|TRBD2
CASSLRGGQTGELFF
TGCGCCAGCAGCCTGCGGGGGGGCCAGACCGGGGAGCTGTTTTTT
>TRBJ2-5|NA|TRBV7-9|NA
CASSLVRETQYF
TGTGCCAGCAGCTTAGTCCGGGAGACCCAGTACTTC
>TRBJ1-3|NA|TRBV4-1|NA
CASSQDHGTTRNSGNTIYF
TGCGCCAGCAGCCAAGATCACGGTACAACTAGGAACTCTGGAAACACCATATATTTT
>TRBJ1-1|NA|TRBV15|NA
CATSGEVNTEAFF
TGTGCCACCTCCGGAGAGGTGAACACTGAAGCTTTCTTT
>TRBJ2-3|NA|TRBV7-9|TRBD2
CASSPQSGTTDTQYF
TGTGCCAGCAGCCCACAGAGCGGGACTACAGATACGCAGTATTTT
>TRBJ1-5|NA|TRBV19|NA
CASSIVRDTYQPQHF
TGTGCCAGTAGTATAGTTCGGGATACCTATCAGCCCCAGCATTTT
>TRBJ2-2|NA|TRBV7-2|TRBD2
CASSHYLLAGGLTGELFF
TGTGCCAGCAGCCATTACCTACTAGCGGGGGGGCTCACCGGGGAGCTGTTTTTT
>TRBJ2-7|NA|TRBV6-6|NA
CASSSPGTNYEQYF
TGTGCCAGCAGTTCTCCCGGGACAAACTACGAGCAGTACTTC
>TRBJ2-2|NA|TRBV10-3|NA
CAISLTGRNTGELFF
TGTGCCATCAGTCTAACAGGGAGGAACACCGGGGAGCTGTTTTTT
>TRBJ1-1|NA|TRBV7-9|NA
CASSLALLNTEAFF
TGTGCCAGCAGCTTAGCGCTATTGAACACTGAAGCTTTCTTT
>TRBJ2-7|NA|TRBV19|TRBD1
CASSPWDRISEQYF
TGTGCCAGTAGTCCCTGGGACAGGATAAGCGAGCAGTACTTC
>TRBJ2-5|NA|TRBV5-6|TRBD2
CASSKQTSLLQETQYF
TGTGCCAGCAGCAAACAGACTAGCCTCCTCCAAGAGACCCAGTACTTC
>TRBJ2-7|NA|TRBV9|NA
CASSVAAGPHYEQYF
TGTGCCAGCAGCGTAGCGGCGGGACCTCACTACGAGCAGTACTTC
>TRBJ2-1|NA|TRBV6-1|TRBD2
CASGVAGVGYEQFF
TGTGCCAGCGGGGTAGCGGGGGTAGGCTATGAGCAGTTCTTC
>TRBJ1-2|NA|TRBV20-1|TRBD1
CSAAGTAIYTF
TGCAGCGCAGCCGGGACAGCTATCTACACCTTC
>TRBJ2-7|NA|TRBV20-1|NA
CSARQGYEQYF
TGCAGTGCTAGACAGGGCTACGAGCAGTACTTC
>TRBJ2-2|NA|TRBV2|NA
CATTPGWPNTGELFF
TGTGCCACTACCCCAGGGTGGCCGAACACCGGGGAGCTGTTTTTT
>TRBJ1-1|NA|TRBV6-6|NA
CASSLWTFRAEAFF
TGTGCCAGCAGTCTTTGGACCTTCAGGGCTGAAGCTTTCTTT
>TRBJ2-7|NA|TRBV7-2|TRBD1
CASSLASGTGGYEQYF
TGTGCCAGCAGCTTAGCCTCTGGGACAGGGGGCTATGAGCAGTACTTC
>TRBJ1-3|NA|TRBV2|NA
CASSRNTIYF
TGTGCCAGCAGTCGGAACACCATATATTTT
>TRBJ1-3|NA|TRBV5-1|NA
CASSLSDSGSTIYF
TGCGCCAGCAGCTTGTCGGACAGTGGAAGCACCATATATTTT
>TRBJ2-5|NA|TRBV6-5|TRBD2
CASRGLAGQETQYF
TGTGCCAGCAGGGGACTAGCGGGCCAAGAGACCCAGTACTTC
>TRBJ1-1|NA|TRBV19|NA
CASSRGGSIYRTEAFF
TGTGCCAGTAGTAGAGGCGGCAGTATTTATCGGACTGAAGCTTTCTTT
>TRBJ1-1|NA|TRBV29-1|TRBD1
CSVGGWDRGKTEAFF
TGCAGCGTTGGGGGCTGGGACAGGGGGAAAACTGAAGCTTTCTTT
>TRBJ2-1|NA|TRBV7-9|NA
CASSPDLVGDEQFF
TGTGCCAGCAGCCCCGACTTAGTTGGCGATGAGCAGTTCTTC
>TRBJ2-5|NA|TRBV5-1|TRBD2
CASSLRLAGGETQYF
TGCGCCAGCAGCTTAAGACTAGCGGGTGGAGAGACCCAGTACTTC